These T cell receptor beta chains were read from a single sample in a study of technical replicates of blood from a few donors. The protocol was immunoSEQ multiplex PCR, while the TCRdb copy is restricted to in-frame clones and leaves out a portion. Of some 56,000 clones listed, around 93% are singletons. The sample taken for sequencing was PBMCs. The receptor source for this set is a human donor in good health. Some clones in this sample may be carry-over from other donors' samples. Each CDR3 is given with its conserved first and last residue. The D gene is left open where the match is weak. Rows give clone size only sometimes, using once, few, many, or a class for an expanded clone.

j_call clone_size v_call d_call cdr3_nt cdr3_aa
TRBJ1-2 NA TRBV2 TRBD1 TGTGCCAGCAGCGGACAGGGACCCTATGGCTACACCTTC CASSGQGPYGYTF
TRBJ2-3 NA TRBV4-1 NA TGCGCCAGCAGCCAAGATATCGGGGGGCGAACCTCTAGCACAGATACGCAGTATTTT CASSQDIGGRTSSTDTQYF
TRBJ2-7 NA TRBV15 TRBD1 TGTGCCACCAGCAAAGACAGGGGGCCCCTCGAGCAGTACTTC CATSKDRGPLEQYF
TRBJ1-6 NA TRBV4-1 NA TGCGCCAGCAGCCAAGTCGGGGTAGGTGATTCACCCCTCCACTTT CASSQVGVGDSPLHF
TRBJ1-1 NA TRBV6-1 TRBD1 TGTGCCAGCAGTGGGACAGGGACGCGGGCTTTCTTT CASSGTGTRAFF
TRBJ1-1 NA TRBV5-1 NA TGCGCCAGCAGCCCACTCCCCGGGAGCAACACTGAAGCTTTCTTT CASSPLPGSNTEAFF
TRBJ2-6 NA TRBV5-4 NA TGTGCAACATACGGGATTGGGGGCAACTCTGGGGCCAACGTCCTGACTTTC CATYGIGGNSGANVLTF
TRBJ2-7 NA TRBV7-8 TRBD2 TGTGCCAGCAGCTCAACTAGCGGGAGGTTTGAGGAGCAGTACTTC CASSSTSGRFEEQYF
TRBJ2-7 NA TRBV7-6 TRBD1 TGTGCCAGCAGCTTGGGGAGACAGGGATCCCCATACGAGCAGTACTTC CASSLGRQGSPYEQYF
TRBJ2-7 NA TRBV4-2 TRBD1 TGTGCCAGCAGCTCCGGGACAGCGGATTCTTACGAGCAGTACTTC CASSSGTADSYEQYF
TRBJ1-5 NA TRBV5-1 NA TGCGCCAGCAGCTTGGCCGGACAGACTAATAGCAATCAGCCCCAGCATTTT CASSLAGQTNSNQPQHF
TRBJ2-1 NA TRBV4-1 NA TGCGCCAGCAGCCGAGGTAGTGAGCAGTTCTTC CASSRGSEQFF
TRBJ1-1 many TRBV5-8 NA TGTGCCAGCAGCGGACAGACAGTGAACACTGAAGCTTTCTTT CASSGQTVNTEAFF
TRBJ2-3 NA TRBV30 NA TGTGCCTGGGGGCAGGCTAGCACAGATACGCAGTATTTT CAWGQASTDTQYF
TRBJ2-7 NA TRBV5-1 NA TGCGCCAGCAGCTTCATGACAGGTTCCTACGAGCAGTACTTC CASSFMTGSYEQYF
TRBJ1-3 NA TRBV29-1 NA TGCAGCGTACAGGGAATCTCTGGAAACACCATATATTTT CSVQGISGNTIYF
TRBJ1-6 NA TRBV4-1 NA TGCGCCAGCAGCCAGAGACAGGCCAGCTCCTATAATTCACCCCTCCACTTT CASSQRQASSYNSPLHF
TRBJ2-7 NA TRBV12-5 TRBD2 TGTGCTAGTGGTTTGGTACGGGAGGGCCCCTCCTACGAGCAGTACTTC CASGLVREGPSYEQYF
TRBJ1-2 NA TRBV18 TRBD1 TGTGCCAGCTCTCCAGGGACAGGATATGGTGGCTACACCTTC CASSPGTGYGGYTF
TRBJ2-1 NA TRBV21-1 NA TGTGCCAGCAGCAAAGGGGCTAACACTAGCGGGGGTTTCTCCTACAATGAGCAGTTCTTC CASSKGANTSGGFSYNEQFF
TRBJ2-3 NA TRBV4-3 TRBD2 TGCGCCAGCAGCCCCACCACTAGCGGGGGGGCCAATACGCAGTATTTT CASSPTTSGGANTQYF
TRBJ2-5 NA TRBV9 NA TGTGCCAGCGGGGACGGCCAGGTGGGGGGGACCCAGTACTTC CASGDGQVGGTQYF
TRBJ2-1 NA TRBV7-9 TRBD2 TGTGCCAGCAGCCCGCTAGCGGGGAGCTCCTACAATGAGCAGTTCTTC CASSPLAGSSYNEQFF
TRBJ2-1 once TRBV4-1 NA TGCGCCAGCAGCCAAGTCCGTGGATCTAGCGTAGGTGAGCAGTTCTTC CASSQVRGSSVGEQFF
TRBJ2-1 NA TRBV7-2 TRBD1 TGTGCCAGCAGCTTAATGGGACAGGGGAATTTCTTC CASSLMGQGNFF
TRBJ1-2 NA TRBV5-8 NA TGTGCCAGCAGCTTGCAGACGGGGGGTTATGGCTACACCTTC CASSLQTGGYGYTF
TRBJ2-2 NA TRBV4-3 TRBD2 TGCGCCAGCAGCCAAAGACTAGCGGGGGCGGGCGGGGAGCTGTTTTTT CASSQRLAGAGGELFF
TRBJ2-4 NA TRBV19 NA TGTGCCAGTAGTATCGCGTCAGGGGATACAAAAGAGGCCAAAAACATTCAGTACTTC CASSIASGDTKEAKNIQYF
TRBJ2-5 NA TRBV5-6 NA TGTGCCAGCAGCTTGCTTACAGGGCGAGAGACCCAGTACTTC CASSLLTGRETQYF
TRBJ2-2 NA TRBV5-1 TRBD2 TGCGCCAGCAGACTAGCGGGAGTTATCACCGGGGAGCTGTTTTTT CASRLAGVITGELFF
TRBJ2-6 NA TRBV5-8 TRBD1 TGTGCCAGCAGCTTGGATCGGGACAGGGTTGGGGCCAACGTCCTGACTTTC CASSLDRDRVGANVLTF
TRBJ2-3 NA TRBV5-1 TRBD2 TGCGCCAGCAGTATTAGCGGGGCCCCTGAGGATACGCAGTATTTT CASSISGAPEDTQYF
TRBJ1-3 NA TRBV28 TRBD1 TGTGCCAGCAGAGGACAGGGAGTAGCCTCTGGAAACACCATATATTTT CASRGQGVASGNTIYF
TRBJ2-7 NA TRBV7-2 NA TGTGCCAGCAGATATGGGGAAAGCGGCGAGCAGTACTTC CASRYGESGEQYF
TRBJ2-2 NA TRBV4-3 TRBD2 TGCGCCAGTCGGTCGGGGACTAGCGGGTACACCGGGGAGCTGTTTTTT CASRSGTSGYTGELFF
TRBJ2-5 NA TRBV11-2 NA TGTGCCAGCAGCTTAGATGGGGCGGGGCAAGAGACCCAGTACTTC CASSLDGAGQETQYF
TRBJ1-2 once TRBV6-5 TRBD1 TGTGCCAGCAGCCGCGACAGGGTAGTCGGCTACACCTTC CASSRDRVVGYTF
TRBJ1-1 NA TRBV5-4 TRBD1 TGTGCCAGCAGCCCGACCGTGGACAGGGTGGGAGCTTTCTTT CASSPTVDRVGAFF
TRBJ1-4 NA TRBV4-2 TRBD1 TGTGCCAGCAGCGACGGACAGGGAGTTACAACTAATGAAAAACTGTTTTTT CASSDGQGVTTNEKLFF
TRBJ1-5 NA TRBV19 NA TGTGCCAGTAGTTCGACCCTCTCCGGGGAGATTAATCAGCCCCAGCATTTT CASSSTLSGEINQPQHF